One and the same sample provided the 14 T cell receptor beta chains below, sequenced in a study of Graves' ophthalmopathy and Graves' hyperthyroidism. Investigators amplified TCR beta CDR3 regions from RNA transcripts. First-round RT-PCR with HTBI primers preceded a second-round multiplex PCR. Each CDR3 protein gets one entry after TCRdb re-called the multiplex PCR reads with MiXCR. The profile shows around 340,000 distinct CDR3 sequences, roughly a sixth of them singletons. Sequencing used peripheral blood. These receptor sequences come from an adult man with Graves' ophthalmopathy.

Regarding this clonotype: This may stem from a read error, because a much larger clone lies one nucleotide away. The chain is built from TRBV19 and TRBJ1-2, with D hard to call. The CDR3 sequence is 13 residues long. Looked up from germline, CDR1 is LNHDA and CDR2 is SQIVND (reference sequence). V was shortened by 6 bases and J by 2 bases, with 10 bases between the two germline ends. CDR3 residues: CASRPVSNYGYTF. CDR3 nucleotides: TGTGCCAGTAGACCGGTCAGCAACTATGGCTACACCTTC.

This clonotype has ten or more counts. This chain joins TRBV11-1 and TRBJ1-1; D is ambiguous. Trimming removed 1 base from V and 0 bases from J, with 9 bases in between. This CDR3 has 15 amino acids. Germline CDR1 and CDR2: SGHAT and FQDESV (reference sequence). CDR3 coding DNA: TGTGCCAGCAGCTTAGGTCTGGGAATGAACACTGAAGCTTTCTTT. The encoded protein is CASSLGLGMNTEAFF. Complete variable domain (other parts from reference TRBV11-1 and TRBJ1-1): EAEVAQSPRYKITEKSQAVAFWCDPISGHATLYWYRQILGQGPELLVQFQDESVVDDSQLPKDRFSAERLKGVDSTLKIQPAELGDSAMYLCASSLGLGMNTEAFFGQGTRLTVV.

Many counts were recorded for this clonotype. The CDR3 nucleotides read TGTGCCAGCACCCCCACCAACACTGAAGCTTTCTTT. This sequence encodes CASTPTNTEAFF. The chain couples TRBV6-1 to TRBJ1-1; no definite D call. Germline V gene data show CDR1 as MNHNS and CDR2 as SASEGT. The CDR3 has 12 amino acids. Trimming cost V 7 bases and J 2 bases, with 8 bases left between them.

This clonotype has a count of ten or more. This sequence joins TRBV6-6 and TRBJ1-2, with 7 bases lining up with TRBD1. V trimming: 4 bases; J trimming: 8 bases; junction bases outside the gene matches: 13. CDR1 and CDR2 (germline): MNHNY, SVGAGI (reference sequence). The CDR3 runs to 15 residues. The CDR3 loop reads CASSSKGQPKRGYTF. In DNA form, the CDR3 reads TGTGCCAGCAGTTCCAAGGGACAGCCTAAGAGGGGCTACACCTTC.

This rearrangement joins TRBV28 to TRBJ1-2; D unclear. Germline CDR1 is MDHEN and CDR2 is SYDVKM. With 5 bases removed from V and 1 base from J, the gap between germline ends came to 11 bases. The CDR3 spans 14 residues. The CDR3 DNA follows: TGTGCCAGCAGTGCCTCGACTCATAACTATGGCTACACCTTC. Translated, it gives CASSASTHNYGYTF.

The sample holds many counts of this clonotype. The chain has TRBV6-2 or TRBV6-3 and TRBJ1-5, with D perhaps matching TRBD1 (6 bases). Trimming cost V 2 bases and J 0 bases, with 17 bases left between them. Germline V gene lookup returns CDR1 MNHEY and CDR2 SVGEGT. The CDR3 covers 18 residues. CDR3 in amino acids: CASSYRGRGTHSNQPQHF. CDR3 sequence (DNA): TGTGCCAGCAGTTACCGTGGCAGGGGAACTCATAGCAATCAGCCCCAGCATTTT.

This clonotype was counted ten times or more. The V call is TRBV28, the J call TRBJ2-7; D perhaps matches TRBD2 (6 bases). Germline values: CDR1 MDHEN, CDR2 SYDVKM. V lost 5 bases and J lost 3, with 14 bases in between. The CDR3 extends over 14 amino acids. CDR3 nucleotides: TGTGCCAGCAGTCCGGGAGCCGGGAACTACGAGCAGTACTTC. Translating it yields CASSPGAGNYEQYF.

This clonotype was found many times. The chain uses TRBV20-1 and TRBJ1-2; possible D gene TRBD1, 6 bases. The CDR3 covers 14 residues. V was cut by 5 bases and J by 1 base, with 14 bases left in between. Looked up from germline, CDR1 is DFQATT and CDR2 is SNEGSKA (reference sequence). CDR3 region: CSADPMDSNYGYTF. CDR3 nucleotide sequence: TGCAGTGCTGACCCCATGGACAGTAACTATGGCTACACCTTC.

This clonotype was found many times. The chain uses TRBV4-1 and TRBJ1-2; no firm D call. Germline lookup yields CDR1 MGHRA and CDR2 YSYEKL. Trimming pared 3 bases from V and 1 base from J, leaving 15 bases between. The CDR3 is 16 amino acids. The CDR3 sequence is CASSHPHRQINYGYTF. The CDR3 DNA reads as TGCGCCAGCAGCCACCCCCACCGCCAGATTAACTATGGCTACACCTTC.

There are many counts of this clonotype. This chain links TRBV5-5 with TRBJ2-2; no clear D gene. Germline CDR1 is SGHKS and CDR2 is YYEKEE (reference sequence). There are 13 residues in the CDR3. The ends were cut back, 4 bases at V and 2 bases at J, with 6 bases in the middle. CDR3 in amino acids: CASSTFNTGELFF. The CDR3 DNA is TGTGCCAGCAGCACCTTTAACACCGGGGAGCTGTTTTTT. Full variable domain (outside the CDR3, taken from reference TRBV5-5 and TRBJ2-2): DAGVTQSPTHLIKTRGQQVTLRCSPISGHKSVSWYQQVLGQGPQFIFQYYEKEERGRGNFPDRFSARQFPNYSSELNVNALLLGDSALYLCASSTFNTGELFFGEGSRLTVL.

This clonotype was counted many times. V and J are TRBV7-2 and TRBJ2-5; no firm D call. Germline V gene sequence: CDR1 SGHTA, CDR2 FQGNSA. V lost 4 bases and J 5 bases, leaving 17 bases between the germline ends. The CDR3 is 15 amino acids. CDR3 DNA: TGTGCCAGCAGCTCCGAACAAGGGTTCGGCGAGACCCAGTACTTC. Translating it yields CASSSEQGFGETQYF.

There are many counts of this clonotype. The rearrangement uses TRBV12-3 or TRBV12-4 and TRBJ1-5; D remains ambiguous. The V end was cut by 6 bases, the J end by 12 bases, with 12 bases between. The CDR3 length is 11 residues. This CDR3 reads CASSLGPDQHF. CDR3 sequence (DNA): TGTGCCAGCAGCCTAGGACCGGACCAGCATTTT.

On this clonotype: A read error is possible here, since a much larger clone lies one base away. The chain joins TRBV7-2 to TRBJ1-1; no clear D gene. Trimming stripped 7 bases from V and 2 bases from J, with 8 bases between. CDR3 length equals 12 residues. Germline V gene lookup returns CDR1 SGHTA and CDR2 FQGNSA. CDR3 DNA sequence: TGTGCCAGCATCTTCCCAAACACTGAAGCTTTCTTT. As protein: CASIFPNTEAFF.

This clonotype was seen more than once but under ten times. This chain connects TRBV3-1 to TRBJ2-4; the D call may be TRBD1 or TRBD2 (5 bases each). Deletions cut 0 bases from V and 1 base from J, with 13 bases between. In germline, CDR1 is LGHDT, CDR2 YNNKEL (reference sequence). The CDR3 sequence is 17 residues long. CDR3 nucleotide sequence: TGTGCCAGCAGCCAAGATACGCGGGCAGGGGCCAAAAACATTCAGTACTTC. Amino acids: CASSQDTRAGAKNIQYF.